This T cell receptor (beta chain) was obtained from a study of blood T cell repertoires in COVID-19. The authors' processing: Quantification of nucleated cells was approximated via reference gene primer amplification. Measured with immunoSEQ multiplex PCR; TCRdb has only the in-frame clones, and not every one. That table is the source of V, J and clone size, and D and trimming were worked out from the DNA. The sample holds tens of thousands of clones, more than 65% seen once. This clone was recorded only once. Germline assignment: CDR1 MNHEY and CDR2 SVGAGI. V trimming: 5 bases; J trimming: 0 bases; junction bases outside the gene matches: 1. This CDR3 contains 13 residues.

This TCR came from an elderly woman with active or convalescent COVID-19. The rearrangement links TRBV6-5 to TRBJ2-7; TRBD2 agrees at 7 bases. The sample consisted of peripheral blood. The CDR3 coding sequence is TGTGCCAGCAGTAGGACTAGCTCCTACGAGCAGTACTTC. It is translated as CASSRTSSYEQYF.